This T cell receptor beta chain was sequenced during a study of shared clonotypes between healthy human individuals. Background on the study: Those who served as donors were a couple of women and three men between the ages of 18 and 49. Whole-study findings and limits: The expectation was that sequencing depth would affect clonotype sharing among donors.

Execution of the assay was at deep level. The repertoire was sequenced with immunoSEQ multiplex PCR; TCRdb's copy has only in-frame clones and lacks some. The sample comprises 2 million to 3 million clones, approximately 93% of which are singletons, and 0.36% rests with the top ten. Notes on this clone: What it recognizes is unknown.

Caucasian adults living in Nashville, Tennessee, provided all samples. This CDR3 contains 14 residues. From germline, CDR1 is SGHRS and CDR2 YFSETQ. V dropped 2 bases and J dropped 8; count of bases not matched to a gene: 6. Sequences were obtained from naive CD4+ T cells from PBMCs. Sample subset: CD45RA+ positively selected. The V gene is TRBV5-1, the J gene TRBJ1-2; 10 nucleotides line up with TRBD1. This sequence was found in a man younger than 35 in good health. Some clones in this sample may be carry-over from other donors' samples. In DNA, the CDR3 is TGCGCCAGCAGCTTTAAGGGACAGGGGAACGGCTACACCTTC. This gives the protein CASSFKGQGNGYTF.